This T cell receptor (beta chain) came from a study of blood T cell repertoires in COVID-19. Across the study: Italy, Spain and the United States were the sources of the convalescent and acute COVID-19 samples. Sample material is recorded as cDNA or gDNA derived from T cells, B-cell-depleted T cells, or PBMCs.

About this clone: Other DNA sequences in the sample encode the same CDR3.

In the authors' workflow: Using reference gene primer amplification, nucleated cell counts were estimated. Generated by immunoSEQ multiplex PCR, the TCRdb table keeps only in-frame clones and is missing some. For V, J and clone size, that table is used; D and trimming come from the DNA. The table has around 160,000 clones, more than 70% seen once. The V end lost 1 base, the J end lost 3 bases, and 6 bases lay between the germline ends. The CDR3 loop spans 13 amino acids. Germline V gives CDR1 MNHNS, CDR2 SASEGT. The receptor was derived from a man in his sixties with active or convalescent COVID-19. This rearrangement joins TRBV6-1 to TRBJ1-1; maybe TRBD1 (5 bases). Sequenced sample: peripheral blood. The CDR3 reads CASSEEGDTEAFF. CDR3 bases: TGTGCCAGCAGTGAAGAAGGGGACACTGAAGCTTTCTTT.